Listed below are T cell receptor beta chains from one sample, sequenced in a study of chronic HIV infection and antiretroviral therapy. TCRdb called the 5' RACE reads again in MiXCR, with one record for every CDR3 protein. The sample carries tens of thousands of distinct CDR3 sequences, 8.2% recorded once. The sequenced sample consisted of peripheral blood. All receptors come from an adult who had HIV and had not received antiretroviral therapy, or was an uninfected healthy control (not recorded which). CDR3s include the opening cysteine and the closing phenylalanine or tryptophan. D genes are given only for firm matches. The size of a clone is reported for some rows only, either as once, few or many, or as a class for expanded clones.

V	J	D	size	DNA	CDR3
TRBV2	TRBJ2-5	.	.	TGTGCCAGCAGGGGGGACTGGGGGTCGGAGACCCAGTACTTC	CASRGDWGSETQYF
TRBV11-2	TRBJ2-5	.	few	TGTGCCAGCAGCTTAATCGGAGGGCAAGAGACCCAGTACTTC	CASSLIGGQETQYF
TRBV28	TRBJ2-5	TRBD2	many	TGTGCCAGCAGCCACCGGGGACTAGCGGGCCCGCGGACCCAGTACTTC	CASSHRGLAGPRTQYF
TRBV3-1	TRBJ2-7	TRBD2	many	TGTGCCAGCAGCCAATCTCAACTAGCGGGAGAGTCCTACGAGCAGTACTTC	CASSQSQLAGESYEQYF
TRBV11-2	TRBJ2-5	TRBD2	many	TGTGCCAGCAGCTCCGGACTAGCGGGAGAGCCAGAGACCCAGTACTTC	CASSSGLAGEPETQYF
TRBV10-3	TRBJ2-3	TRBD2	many	TGTGCCATCGCCCCCTCGACCGGGGGGACGGGGGATACGCAGTATTTT	CAIAPSTGGTGDTQYF
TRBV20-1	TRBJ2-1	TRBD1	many	TGCAGTGCTAGTAGGGGACAGGGTATTATCAGTGAGCAGTTCTTC	CSASRGQGIISEQFF
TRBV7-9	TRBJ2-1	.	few	TGTGCCAGCAGCTTAGTGGGCCGTCCTGAGCAGTTCTTC	CASSLVGRPEQFF
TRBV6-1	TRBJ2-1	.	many	TGTGCCAGCAGATTAAGTATAAGCTCCTACAATGAGCAGTTCTTC	CASRLSISSYNEQFF
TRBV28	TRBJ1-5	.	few	TGTGCCAGCAGTGACACTAGCAATCAGCCCCAGCATTTT	CASSDTSNQPQHF
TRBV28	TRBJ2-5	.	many	TGTGCCAGCAGCCTACTCGGGTACCAAGAGACCCAGTACTTC	CASSLLGYQETQYF
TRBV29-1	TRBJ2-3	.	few	TGCAGCGTTGAAGATTGGAATAGCGGAACAGATACGCAGTATTTT	CSVEDWNSGTDTQYF
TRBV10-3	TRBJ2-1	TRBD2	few	TGTGCCATCACCGCGGGAGGGCCGGGCGATGAGCAGTTCTTC	CAITAGGPGDEQFF
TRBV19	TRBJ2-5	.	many	TGTGCCAGTAGTATCCGGTCCCCGCAAGCGACCCAGTACTTC	CASSIRSPQATQYF
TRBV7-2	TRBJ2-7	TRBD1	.	TGTGCCAGCAGCTTAGTAGTTTCGGGGACAGTGCCATACGAGCAGTACTTC	CASSLVVSGTVPYEQYF
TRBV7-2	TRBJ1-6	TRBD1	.	TGTGCCAGCAGCTTACTCCAGGGGGCGAATTCACCCCTCCACTTT	CASSLLQGANSPLHF
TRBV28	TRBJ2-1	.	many	TGTGCCAGCAGTATACGTAACTTTTGGTTGAGCAATGAGCAGTTCTTC	CASSIRNFWLSNEQFF
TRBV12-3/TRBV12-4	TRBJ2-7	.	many	TGTGCCAGTCGGGGAACCGTCGAGCAGTACTTC	CASRGTVEQYF
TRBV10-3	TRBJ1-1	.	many	TGTGCCATCAGTGATTATACACGGGGCACTGAAGCTTTCTTT	CAISDYTRGTEAFF
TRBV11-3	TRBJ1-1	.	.	TGTGCCAGCAGCTTAGCAGGGTTGAACACTGAAGCTTTCTTT	CASSLAGLNTEAFF
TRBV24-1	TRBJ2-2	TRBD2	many	TGTGCCACCAGTGACCAATCTTCCCTAGCGGGAGTGTACACCGGGGAGCTGTTTTTT	CATSDQSSLAGVYTGELFF
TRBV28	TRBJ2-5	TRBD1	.	TGTGCCAGCAGTTCCGAGGGGGACAGGGGGCAAGAGACCCAGTACTTC	CASSSEGDRGQETQYF
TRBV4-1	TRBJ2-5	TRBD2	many	TGCGCCAGCAGCCAACCCCTAGCGGGCGAACAAGAGACCCAGTACTTC	CASSQPLAGEQETQYF
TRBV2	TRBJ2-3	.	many	TGTGCCAGCATCTCAGATACGCAGTATTTT	CASISDTQYF
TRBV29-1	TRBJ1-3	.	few	TGCAGCGTTGATACGAGGGGTTCTGGAAACACCATATATTTT	CSVDTRGSGNTIYF
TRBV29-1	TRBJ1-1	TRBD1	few	TGCAGCGTCGAAACGGGCAGGGGGCTCCACACTGAAGCTTTCTTT	CSVETGRGLHTEAFF
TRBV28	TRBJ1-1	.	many	TGTGCCAGCTCCTCCCCGGGGGCGGGTGGCACTGAAGCTTTCTTT	CASSSPGAGGTEAFF
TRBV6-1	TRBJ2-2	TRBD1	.	TGTGCCTCAGGACAGGCGGGTTTAAACACCGGGGAGCTGTTTTTT	CASGQAGLNTGELFF
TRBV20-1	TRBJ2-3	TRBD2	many	TGCAGTGCCCGTTCGGGCGCTAGCGGGAGCACAGATACGCAGTATTTT	CSARSGASGSTDTQYF
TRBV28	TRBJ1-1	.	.	TGTGCCAGCAGTTTAACTCCTCGACACCCGAACACTGAAGCTTTCTTT	CASSLTPRHPNTEAFF
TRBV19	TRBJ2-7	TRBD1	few	TGTGCCAGTAGTATGACAGGGGATGAGCAGTACTTC	CASSMTGDEQYF
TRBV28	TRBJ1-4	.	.	TGTGCCAGCAGTCTCCCTCATGAAAAACTGTTTTTT	CASSLPHEKLFF
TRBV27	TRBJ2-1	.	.	TGTGCCAGCAGTATCGACATGAGCTCCTACTATGAGCAGTTCTTC	CASSIDMSSYYEQFF
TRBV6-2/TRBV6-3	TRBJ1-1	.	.	TGTGCCAGCAGTCCCCATATGAACACTGAAGCTTTCTTT	CASSPHMNTEAFF
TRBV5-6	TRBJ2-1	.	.	TGTGCCAGCAGCCTTAGGGACTTCGGCGAGTACAATGAGCAGTTCTTC	CASSLRDFGEYNEQFF
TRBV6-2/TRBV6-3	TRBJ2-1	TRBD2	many	TGTGCCAGCAGTTACAACGGCGGGAGAAATGAGCAGTTCTTC	CASSYNGGRNEQFF
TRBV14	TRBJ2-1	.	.	TGTGCCAGCAGCCATGCGAAGCTTGGACTCCCTGAGCAGTTCTTC	CASSHAKLGLPEQFF
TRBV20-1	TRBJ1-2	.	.	TGCAGTGCTGACCCCCTTTCAGGGTATGGCTACACCTTC	CSADPLSGYGYTF
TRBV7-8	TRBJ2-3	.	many	TGTGCCAGCAGCTTAGAGCCGGGGGCAGATACGCAGTATTTT	CASSLEPGADTQYF
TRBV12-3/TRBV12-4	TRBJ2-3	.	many	TGTGCCAGCAGTCCCCGGACCACAGATACGCAGTATTTT	CASSPRTTDTQYF
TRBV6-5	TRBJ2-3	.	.	TGTGCCAGCAGACCAACGGGGAGCCTTCTCACAGATACGCAGTATTTT	CASRPTGSLLTDTQYF
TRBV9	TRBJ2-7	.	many	TGTGCCAGCAGCGTAGGGGAGACCTCCTACGAGCAGTACTTC	CASSVGETSYEQYF
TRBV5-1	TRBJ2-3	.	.	TGCGCCAGCAGCTTATCACCCAGGGGCTCTAGCACAGATACGCAGTATTTT	CASSLSPRGSSTDTQYF
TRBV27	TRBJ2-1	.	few	TGTGCCAGCAGTTTCCCGTGGGGGAATGAGCAGTTCTTC	CASSFPWGNEQFF
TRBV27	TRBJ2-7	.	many	TGTGCCAGCAGCCTAACGGACGCATACGAGCAGTACTTC	CASSLTDAYEQYF
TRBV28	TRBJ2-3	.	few	TGTGCCAGCAGTTTGCCATCTTACTCTGATACGCAGTATTTT	CASSLPSYSDTQYF
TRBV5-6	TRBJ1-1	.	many	TGTGCCAGCAGCTTGGAATCGTTTAGGGACACGACTGAAGCTTTCTTT	CASSLESFRDTTEAFF